This TCR beta chain was sequenced during a study of blood T cell repertoires in COVID-19. Study in general: Material from acute and convalescent COVID-19 was sourced from the United States, Italy and Spain.

This clone was observed a handful of times. Here immunoSEQ multiplex PCR was the method, and the copy in TCRdb shows in-frame clones only, minus some. The repertoire has about 130,000 clones, approximately 84% of them found once; the top ten carry around 13%. Deletions cut 4 bases from V and 3 bases from J, with 11 bases between. Germline V gene sequence: CDR1 MRHNA, CDR2 SNTAGT. The CDR3 contains 14 residues. This sequence was found in a woman aged 25 to 45 who had recovered from COVID-19. V is TRBV6-4 and J is TRBJ2-3; no firm D call. The source material was peripheral blood. The DNA for the CDR3 is TGTGCCAGCAGTGTTCAGGTTGGGACAGATACGCAGTATTTT. Amino acid sequence: CASSVQVGTDTQYF.